A single sample is the source of the 9 T cell receptor beta chains below, sequenced in a study of T cell clonality in common variable immunodeficiency (dated by TCRdb to between 2014 and 2016). Their specific antigens are unknown. Preparation of the library involved the immunoSEQ multiplex PCR assay. TCRdb provides this immuneACCESS table in a form limited to in-frame rearrangements. Some clones are lacking; in checked studies, under half of them reflect an unresolved V gene, and why the rest are absent is not known. The sample features tens of thousands of clones, and none is a singleton. Jointly, the top ten make up approximately 6% of the sample. What the work shows at the level of the full study, not this receptor alone: Reportedly, TCRbeta sequences from CVID had fewer deletions and N-nucleotide insertions, and highly modified clones with 13 or more V deletions were absent from CVID.

Sequencing used peripheral blood mononuclear cells. All receptors derive from a human donor with common variable immunodeficiency.

Note on this clone: The CDR3 end is not reached by the read, which stops 3 residues before it; the germline J gene fills it in. J is TRBJ2-5 and V is TRBV5-1; D not certain. V was shortened by 1 base and J by 4 bases, with 8 bases between the two germline ends. Looked up from germline, CDR1 is SGHRS and CDR2 is YFSETQ. The CDR3 loop spans 13 amino acids. Incomplete CDR3 DNA: TGCGCCAGCAGCTTGTTCTCTCCAGAGACC. It encodes CASSLFSPET. The CDR3 in full is CASSLFSPETQYF. Supplemented by reference TRBV5-1 and TRBJ2-5, the full variable domain reads KAGVTQTPRYLIKTRGQQVTLSCSPISGHRSVSWYQQTPGQGLQFLFEYFSETQRNKGNFPGRFSGRQFSNSRSEMNVSTLELGDSALYLCASSLFSPETQYFGPGTRLLVL.

Many counts were recorded for this clone. The read gets to within 3 residues of the CDR3 end, and the germline J gene fills in the rest. This chain uses TRBV30 with TRBJ2-5, with D perhaps TRBD2 (6 bases). The CDR3 length is 13 residues. Germline CDR1 is GTSNPN and CDR2 is SVGIG (reference sequence). The V end lost 1 base, the J end lost 7 bases, and 13 bases lay between the germline ends. This CDR3 reads CAWSADIGGTQYF. The CDR3 DNA, read in part, is TGTGCCTGGAGTGCGGACATCGGGGGGACC. The whole variable domain, remainder taken from reference TRBV30 and TRBJ2-5, is SQTIHQWPATLVQPVGSPLSLECTVEGTSNPNLYWYRQAAGRGLQLLFYSVGIGQISSEVPQNLSASRPQDRQFILSSKKLLLSDSGFYLCAWSADIGGTQYFGPGTRLLVL.

This clone was picked up a small number of times. The CDR3 is cut off 3 residues early in the read; its end comes from the germline J gene. The chain carries TRBV7-2 and TRBJ1-2; 9 bases map to TRBD1. The germline V gene has CDR1 SGHTA and CDR2 FQGNSA. CDR3 size: 14 residues. CDR3 in amino acids: CASSLGGQGGGYTF. Incomplete CDR3 DNA: TGTGCCAGCAGCTTAGGGGGACAGGGAGGAGGC.

On this clone: The CDR3 end falls 3 residues outside the read, so it is completed with the germline J gene. The rearrangement links TRBV6-2 or TRBV6-3 to TRBJ2-7; perhaps TRBD1 as D (6 bases). Germline V gives CDR1 MNHEY, CDR2 SVGEGT. The length of the CDR3 is 13 residues. Trimming left V 8 bases short and J 6 bases short, with 17 bases between. The sequenced part of the CDR3 DNA is TGTGCCAGCGTTAACAGGGAGACCTCCGAG. It encodes CASVNRETSE. The full CDR3 sequence reads CASVNRETSEQYF.

This clone appeared a few times. The CDR3 end lies 3 residues beyond the end of the read and is filled in from the germline J gene. The J gene is TRBJ1-5, the V gene TRBV2; 7 positions match TRBD1. The CDR3 covers 16 residues. The V gene end was trimmed by 2 bases and the J gene end by 0 bases; junction bases not matched to a gene: 4. CDR1 is SNHLY, CDR2 FYNNEI, per germline. This CDR3 is CASSERGQNSNQPQHF. The CDR3 bases that were read are TGTGCCAGCAGTGAACGGGGACAGAATAGCAATCAGCCC.

In regard to this clone: Read sequence stops 3 residues before the CDR3 end, and the germline J gene provides the missing end. The V and J genes are TRBV10-3 and TRBJ2-5; D gene uncertain. Trimming shortened V by 0 bases and J by 1 base, and 9 bases separated the two germline ends. Germline CDR1 ENHRY, CDR2 SYGVKD. The CDR3 is made up of 15 amino acids. The CDR3 loop is CAISESGSFQETQYF. The CDR3 DNA, read in part, is TGTGCCATCAGTGAGTCGGGCAGCTTCCAAGAGACC.

This clone was recorded a few times. Incomplete CDR3 DNA: TGTGCCAGTAGTATCGTAGCGGGGGGCACAGATACG. It specifies CASSIVAGGTDT. The CDR3 as a whole reads CASSIVAGGTDTQYF. This chain links TRBV19 with TRBJ2-3; 9 positions match TRBD2. The read ends 3 residues before the CDR3 terminus; that terminus is restored from the germline J gene. The germline V gene encodes CDR1 LNHDA and CDR2 SQIVND (reference sequence). J was trimmed by 1 base and V by 3 bases; bases with no gene match: 2. This CDR3 comprises 15 residues.

This clone was counted between two and nine times. The CDR3 end lies 3 residues beyond the end of the read and is filled in from the germline J gene. The chain employs TRBV7-2 and TRBJ2-1, with a tentative D call TRBD2 (7 bases). Looked up from germline, CDR1 is SGHTA and CDR2 is FQGNSA. The CDR3 contains 15 residues. Trimming took 1 base from V and 8 from J, leaving 15 bases between them. The CDR3 bases that were read are TGTGCCAGCAGCTTAGGCGTCGGGGGGCGGGATGAG. It yields the protein CASSLGVGGRDE. The CDR3 reads in full as CASSLGVGGRDEQFF.

Incomplete CDR3 DNA: TGTGCCAGCAGATTGGACAGGGCGACTCAGCCC. As protein: CASRLDRATQP. The entire CDR3 reads CASRLDRATQPQHF. The V call is TRBV2, the J call TRBJ1-5; 8 nucleotides line up with TRBD1. Read data end 3 residues before the CDR3 end; the end is taken from the germline J gene. The CDR3 spans 14 residues. V shed 6 bases, J shed 6 bases, and the junction held 7 bases outside the gene matches. Germline V lookup: CDR1 SNHLY, CDR2 FYNNEI. The complete variable domain, with remaining parts taken from reference TRBV2 and TRBJ1-5, reads EPEVTQTPSHQVTQMGQEVILRCVPISNHLYFYWYRQILGQKVEFLVSFYNNEISEKSEIFDDQFSVERPDGSNFTLKIRSTKLEDSAMYFCASRLDRATQPQHFGDGTRLSIL.